The present TCR beta chain was sequenced within a study of blood T cell repertoires in COVID-19. The germline V gene encodes CDR1 MGHDK and CDR2 SYGVNS. The CDR3 contains 15 residues. V lost 5 bases, J lost 7 bases, and 11 bases stayed unmatched. This clone was found a few times. Assay used: immunoSEQ multiplex PCR; TCRdb lists only in-frame clones, some missing. The profile covers 340,000 or so clones, with around 85% appearing a single time and 4% to 5% taken by the ten largest. Allocation to cohorts depended on clinical history reported by the participants. This receptor was taken from a woman in her thirties or forties with acute COVID-19. The sequenced sample was PBMCs or T cells enriched from blood (not recorded which). The chain has TRBV25-1 and TRBJ1-2; 9 nucleotides align to TRBD1. CDR3 amino acids: CASSPPGQGLFGYTF. The CDR3 region has the DNA TGTGCCAGCAGTCCACCGGGACAGGGTCTCTTTGGCTACACCTTC.